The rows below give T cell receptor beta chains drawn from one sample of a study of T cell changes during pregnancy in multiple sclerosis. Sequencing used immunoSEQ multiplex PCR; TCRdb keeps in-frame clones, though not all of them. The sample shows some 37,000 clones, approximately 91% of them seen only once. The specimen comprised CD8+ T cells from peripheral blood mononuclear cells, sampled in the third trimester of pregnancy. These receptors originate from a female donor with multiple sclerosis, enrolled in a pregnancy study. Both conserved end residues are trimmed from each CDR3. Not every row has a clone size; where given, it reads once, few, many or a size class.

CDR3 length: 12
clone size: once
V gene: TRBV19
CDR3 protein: ATTLAGGADTQY

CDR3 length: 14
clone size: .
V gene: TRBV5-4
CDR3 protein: ASNFGLAGKQETQY

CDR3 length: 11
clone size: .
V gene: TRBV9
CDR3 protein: ASSPGGNTEAF

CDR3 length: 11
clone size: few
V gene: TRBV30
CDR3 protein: AWGGGVGEKLF

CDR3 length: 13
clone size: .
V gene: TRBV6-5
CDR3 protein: ASSSGSWGTDTQY

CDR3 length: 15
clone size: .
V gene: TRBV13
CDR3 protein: ASSKTESGQGTYEQY

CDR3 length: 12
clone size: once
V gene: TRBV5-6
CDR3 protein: ASSLTSNTGELF

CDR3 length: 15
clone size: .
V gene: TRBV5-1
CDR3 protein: ASSLQGSKGYSYEQY

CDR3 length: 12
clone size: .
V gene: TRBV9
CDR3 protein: ASSTDLGGQPQH

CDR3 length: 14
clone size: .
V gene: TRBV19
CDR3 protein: ASSIAPGTGYSPLH

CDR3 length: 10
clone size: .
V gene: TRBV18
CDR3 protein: ASSRGNQPQH

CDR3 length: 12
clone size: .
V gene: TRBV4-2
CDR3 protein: ASSQLAEQETQY

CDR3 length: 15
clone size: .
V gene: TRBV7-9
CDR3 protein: ASSSISGTGAVGELF

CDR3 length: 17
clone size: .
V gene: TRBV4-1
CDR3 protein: ASSQDPGTSGGADGELF

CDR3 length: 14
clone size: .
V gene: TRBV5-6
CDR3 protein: ASSARDREAQETQY

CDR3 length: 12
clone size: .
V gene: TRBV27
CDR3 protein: ASTSGGNNYGYT

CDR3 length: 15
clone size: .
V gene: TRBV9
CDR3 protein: ASSVDQGGQGIYEQY

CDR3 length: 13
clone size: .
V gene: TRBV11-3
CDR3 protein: ASSLGGGRANEQF

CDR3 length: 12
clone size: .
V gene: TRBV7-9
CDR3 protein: ASSPGFGNQPQH

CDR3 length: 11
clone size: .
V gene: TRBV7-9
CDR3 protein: ASSAYWREKLF

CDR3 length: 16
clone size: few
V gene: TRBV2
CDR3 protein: ASSGRTSGYSSYNEQF

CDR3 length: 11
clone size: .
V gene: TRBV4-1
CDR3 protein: ASSPLRGDEQY

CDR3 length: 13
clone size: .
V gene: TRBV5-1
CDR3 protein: ASSRYRQGTDTQY

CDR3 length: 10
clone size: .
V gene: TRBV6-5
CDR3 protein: ASSFIGTEAF

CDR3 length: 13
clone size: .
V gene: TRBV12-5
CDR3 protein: ASGSLREDGNEQF

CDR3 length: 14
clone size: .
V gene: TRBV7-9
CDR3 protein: ASSPREQGSREKLF

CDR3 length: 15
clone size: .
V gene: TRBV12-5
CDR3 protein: ASGFSPGEKNTDTQY

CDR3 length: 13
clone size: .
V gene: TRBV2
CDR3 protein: ASSEALGNNYGYT

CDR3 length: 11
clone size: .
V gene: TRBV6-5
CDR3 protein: ASSFGQFYGYT

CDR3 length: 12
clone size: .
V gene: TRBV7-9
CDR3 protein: ASSSSGGGNTIY

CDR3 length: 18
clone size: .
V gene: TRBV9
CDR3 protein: ASSVGPGQGDSSGLGEAF

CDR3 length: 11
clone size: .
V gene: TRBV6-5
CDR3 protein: ASSRGVNNEQF

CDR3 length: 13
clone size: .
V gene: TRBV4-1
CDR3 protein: ASSQERGSGHEQF

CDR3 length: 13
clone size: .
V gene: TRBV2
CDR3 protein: ASSEADRGPGELF

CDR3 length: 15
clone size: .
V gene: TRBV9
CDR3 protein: ASSVDGTSGHTDTQY

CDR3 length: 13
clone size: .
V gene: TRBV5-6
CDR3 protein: ASSYGTGLATEAF

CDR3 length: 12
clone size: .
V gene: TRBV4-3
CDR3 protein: ASSPLPGKYGYT

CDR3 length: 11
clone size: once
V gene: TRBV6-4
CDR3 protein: ASRDREGNEQF

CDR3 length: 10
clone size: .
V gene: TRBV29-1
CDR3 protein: SVEEGAYGYT

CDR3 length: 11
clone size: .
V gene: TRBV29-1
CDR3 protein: SGKLADSYEQY

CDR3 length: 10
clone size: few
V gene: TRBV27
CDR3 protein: ASSLLGDEQF

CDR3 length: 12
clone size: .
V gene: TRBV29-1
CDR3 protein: SVVSATTNTEAF

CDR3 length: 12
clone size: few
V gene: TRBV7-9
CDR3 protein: ASSLSGVSHTIY

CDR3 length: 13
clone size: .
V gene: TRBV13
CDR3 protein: ASSRSTTNTGELF

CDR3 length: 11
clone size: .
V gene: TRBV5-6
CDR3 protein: ASSFGGGYGYT